This T cell receptor (beta chain) was sequenced in a study of vaccination effects on CD4 cells after COVID-19. Study as a whole: The participants, recipients of two vaccine doses, got either BNT162b2 or mRNA-1273. Study outcomes and limitations: Long after vaccination, the clones induced by infection and by vaccine shrank markedly in size.

As concerns this clone: Antigen: not known.

The method was immunoSEQ multiplex PCR; TCRdb's version includes in-frame clones alone and lacks a portion of them. Altogether approximately 68,000 clones are present, about four fifths being singletons, with the ten largest covering about 10%. ViraFEST assay sequencing came after antigen-specific CD4+ T cells were expanded with viral peptide pools. It was after roughly 11 days of culture that CD4+ T cells were isolated. None of the vaccinated had previously contracted SARS-CoV-2, and their nucleocapsid antibodies tested negative. Over 1.5 million PBMC per well were cultured with approximately 10 IU/ml IL-2 and approximately 9.1 ug/ml peptides. Researchers swapped half the medium for IL-2 medium on both days 3 and 7. This CDR3 contains 14 residues. CDR1 and CDR2 from the germline V gene are WSHSY and SAAADI. V lost 0 bases to trimming and J lost 5 bases, with 10 bases between them.

The chain carries TRBV10-2 and TRBJ2-5, with D perhaps TRBD1 or TRBD2 (5 bases each). The input for sequencing was CD4+ T cells from PBMCs cultured with SARS-CoV-2 spike peptides, taken before COVID-19 vaccination. The receptor comes from a human donor who received a COVID-19 vaccine. The CDR3 nucleotides are TGCGCCAGCAGTGAGTCTGGGGGACGGGAGACCCAGTACTTC. It is translated as CASSESGGRETQYF.